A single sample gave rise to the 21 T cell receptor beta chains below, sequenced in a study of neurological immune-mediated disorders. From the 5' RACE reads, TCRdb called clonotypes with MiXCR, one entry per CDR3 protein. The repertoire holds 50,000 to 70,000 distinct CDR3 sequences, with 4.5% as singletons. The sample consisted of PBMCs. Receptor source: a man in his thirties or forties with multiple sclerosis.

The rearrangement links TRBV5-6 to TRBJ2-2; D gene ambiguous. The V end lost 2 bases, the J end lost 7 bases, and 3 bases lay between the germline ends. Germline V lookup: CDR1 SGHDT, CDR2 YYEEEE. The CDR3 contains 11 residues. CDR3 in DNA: TGTGCCAGCAGCTTACACGGGGAGCTGTTTTTT. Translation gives CASSLHGELFF.

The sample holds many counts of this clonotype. As DNA, the CDR3 is TGTGCCAGCAGACGGGACATGGTGGGCACTGAAGCTTTCTTT. As protein: CASRRDMVGTEAFF. The chain couples TRBV6-5 to TRBJ1-1; weak D call: TRBD1 (6 bases). This CDR3 is 14 amino acids long. Trimming removed 6 bases from V and 4 bases from J, with 15 bases in between. The germline CDR1 and CDR2 sequences are MNHEY and SVGAGI.

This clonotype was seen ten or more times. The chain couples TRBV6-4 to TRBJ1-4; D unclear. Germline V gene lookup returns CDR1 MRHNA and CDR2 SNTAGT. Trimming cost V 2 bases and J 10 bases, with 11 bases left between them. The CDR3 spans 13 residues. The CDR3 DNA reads TGTGCCAGCAGTGACCTACCAGGAGGAAAACTGTTTTTT. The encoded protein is CASSDLPGGKLFF.

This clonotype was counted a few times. CDR3 DNA sequence: TGCAGTGCTAGGGGGGGGACTAATTCACCCCTCCACTTT. Amino acid sequence: CSARGGTNSPLHF. The genes are TRBV20-1 and TRBJ1-6; TRBD1 is a possible D gene (5 bases). The CDR3 runs 13 residues. Trimming stripped 3 bases from V and 6 bases from J, with 9 bases between. The V gene's germline CDR1 is DFQATT and CDR2 SNEGSKA (reference sequence).

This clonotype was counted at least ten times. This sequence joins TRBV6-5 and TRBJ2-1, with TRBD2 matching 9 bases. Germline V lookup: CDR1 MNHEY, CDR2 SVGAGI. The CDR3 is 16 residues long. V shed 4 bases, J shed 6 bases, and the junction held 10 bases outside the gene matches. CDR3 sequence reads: CASSSPLLAGLNEQFF. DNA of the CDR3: TGTGCCAGCAGTTCTCCGTTGCTAGCGGGACTCAATGAGCAGTTCTTC.

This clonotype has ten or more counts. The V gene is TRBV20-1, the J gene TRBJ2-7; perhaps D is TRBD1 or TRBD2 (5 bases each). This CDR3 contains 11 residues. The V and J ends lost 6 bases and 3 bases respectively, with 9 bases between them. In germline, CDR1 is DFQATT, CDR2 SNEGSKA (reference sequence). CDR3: CSAGTDYEQYF. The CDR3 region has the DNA TGCAGTGCCGGGACGGACTACGAGCAGTACTTC.

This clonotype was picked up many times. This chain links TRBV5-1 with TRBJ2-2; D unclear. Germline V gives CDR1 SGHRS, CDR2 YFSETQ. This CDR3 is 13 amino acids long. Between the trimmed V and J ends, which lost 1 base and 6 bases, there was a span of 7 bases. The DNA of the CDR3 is TGCGCCAGCAGCTTGACGGGTCCCGGGGAGCTGTTTTTT. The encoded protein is CASSLTGPGELFF.

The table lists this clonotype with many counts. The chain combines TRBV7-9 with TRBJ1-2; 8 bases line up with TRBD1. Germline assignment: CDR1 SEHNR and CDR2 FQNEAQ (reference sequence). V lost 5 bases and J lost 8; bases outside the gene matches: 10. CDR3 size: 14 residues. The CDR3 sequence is CASSTGGLFGGYTF. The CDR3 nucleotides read TGTGCCAGCAGCACAGGGGGTCTATTCGGAGGCTACACCTTC.

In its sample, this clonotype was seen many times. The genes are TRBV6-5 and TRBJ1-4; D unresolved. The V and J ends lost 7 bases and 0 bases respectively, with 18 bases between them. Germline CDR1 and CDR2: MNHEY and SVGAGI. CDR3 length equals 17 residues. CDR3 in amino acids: CASIIMWRAATNEKLFF. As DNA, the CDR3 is TGTGCCAGCATTATCATGTGGAGGGCCGCAACTAATGAAAAACTGTTTTTT.

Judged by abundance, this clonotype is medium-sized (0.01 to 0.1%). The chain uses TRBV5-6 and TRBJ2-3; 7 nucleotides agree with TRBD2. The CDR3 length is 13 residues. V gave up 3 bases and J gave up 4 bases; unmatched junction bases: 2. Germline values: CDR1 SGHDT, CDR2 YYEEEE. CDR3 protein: CASSSRGADTQYF. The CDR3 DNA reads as TGTGCCAGCAGCTCCCGGGGGGCAGATACGCAGTATTTT.

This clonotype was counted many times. The CDR3 here is CSARGPGLAGGLRFF. The CDR3 DNA follows: TGCAGTGCTAGAGGCCCGGGGCTAGCGGGCGGTTTACGGTTCTTC. The rearrangement links TRBV20-1 to TRBJ2-1; TRBD2 aligns across 8 bases. The CDR3 covers 15 residues. Germline V gene sequence: CDR1 DFQATT, CDR2 SNEGSKA (reference sequence). The J segment lost 15 bases and the V segment lost 1 base, leaving 17 bases of the junction unmatched.

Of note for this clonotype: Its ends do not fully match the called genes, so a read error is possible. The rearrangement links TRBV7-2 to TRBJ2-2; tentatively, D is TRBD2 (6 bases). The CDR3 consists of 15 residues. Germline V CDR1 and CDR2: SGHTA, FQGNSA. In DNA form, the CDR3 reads TGTGTCAGCAGCCTGGGGGACTTTTACACCGGGGAGCTGTTTTTT. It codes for CVSSLGDFYTGELFF.

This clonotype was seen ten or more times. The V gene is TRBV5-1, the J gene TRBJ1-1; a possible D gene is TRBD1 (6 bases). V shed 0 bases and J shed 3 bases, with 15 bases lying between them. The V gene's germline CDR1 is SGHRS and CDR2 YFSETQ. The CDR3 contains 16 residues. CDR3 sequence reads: CASSLARSRGHTEAFF. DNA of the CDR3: TGCGCCAGCAGCTTGGCTCGTTCCCGGGGGCACACTGAAGCTTTCTTT.

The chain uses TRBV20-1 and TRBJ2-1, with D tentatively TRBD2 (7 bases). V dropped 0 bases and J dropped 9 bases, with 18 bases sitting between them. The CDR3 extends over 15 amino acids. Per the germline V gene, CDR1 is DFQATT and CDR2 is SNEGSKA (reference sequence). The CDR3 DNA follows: TGCAGTGCTAGAGATCCCGGGGGGCTTGGAGGTGAGCAGTTCTTC. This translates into CSARDPGGLGGEQFF.

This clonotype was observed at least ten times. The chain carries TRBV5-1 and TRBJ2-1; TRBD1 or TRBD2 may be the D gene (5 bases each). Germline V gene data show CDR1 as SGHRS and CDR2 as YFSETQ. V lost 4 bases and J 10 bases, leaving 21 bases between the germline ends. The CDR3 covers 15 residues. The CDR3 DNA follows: TGCGCCAGCAGCCAGCCTGGGACCTTTTTCGGGGAGCAGTTCTTC. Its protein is CASSQPGTFFGEQFF.

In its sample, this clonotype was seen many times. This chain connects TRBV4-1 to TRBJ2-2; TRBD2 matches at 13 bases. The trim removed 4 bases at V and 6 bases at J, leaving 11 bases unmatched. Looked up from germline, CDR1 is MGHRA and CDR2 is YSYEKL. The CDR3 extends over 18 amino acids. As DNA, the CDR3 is TGCGCCAGCAGCCGTACTCCGACTAGCGGGGGGCGCGCCGGGGAGCTGTTTTTT. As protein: CASSRTPTSGGRAGELFF.

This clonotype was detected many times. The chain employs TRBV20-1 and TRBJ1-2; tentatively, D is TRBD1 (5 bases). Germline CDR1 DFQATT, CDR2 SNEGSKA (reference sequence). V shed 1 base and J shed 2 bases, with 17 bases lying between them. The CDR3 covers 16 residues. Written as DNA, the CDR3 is TGCAGTGCTAGAGTGTCAAAAGGGAAGGGGAACTATGGCTACACCTTC. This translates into CSARVSKGKGNYGYTF.

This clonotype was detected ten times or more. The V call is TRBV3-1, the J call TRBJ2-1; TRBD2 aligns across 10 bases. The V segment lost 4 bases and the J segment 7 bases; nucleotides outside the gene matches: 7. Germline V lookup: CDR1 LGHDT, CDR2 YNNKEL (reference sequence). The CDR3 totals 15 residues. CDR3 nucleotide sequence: TGTGCCAGCAGCCGGGTCAGCGGGGGGGCGAATGAGCAGTTCTTC. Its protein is CASSRVSGGANEQFF.

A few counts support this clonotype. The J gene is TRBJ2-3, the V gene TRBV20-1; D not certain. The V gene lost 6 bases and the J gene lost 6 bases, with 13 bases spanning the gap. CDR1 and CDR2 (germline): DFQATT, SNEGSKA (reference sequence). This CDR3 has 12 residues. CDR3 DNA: TGCAGTGCCAGAAAGGGAAGGGATACGCAGTATTTT. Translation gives CSARKGRDTQYF.

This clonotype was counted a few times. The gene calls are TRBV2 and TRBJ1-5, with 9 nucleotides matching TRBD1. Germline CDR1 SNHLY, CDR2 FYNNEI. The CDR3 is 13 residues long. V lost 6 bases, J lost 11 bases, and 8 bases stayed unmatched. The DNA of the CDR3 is TGTGCCAGCAGAGGGGACAGGGTGGGGGCCCAGCATTTT. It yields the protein CASRGDRVGAQHF.

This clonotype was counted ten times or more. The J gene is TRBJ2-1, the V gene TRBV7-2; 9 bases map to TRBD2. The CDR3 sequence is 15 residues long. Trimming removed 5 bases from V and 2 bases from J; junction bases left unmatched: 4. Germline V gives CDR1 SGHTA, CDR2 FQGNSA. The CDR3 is CASSPRGGPYNEQFF. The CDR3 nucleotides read TGTGCCAGCAGCCCGCGGGGGGGACCCTACAATGAGCAGTTCTTC.